This T cell receptor (beta chain) was captured in a study of cytomegalovirus exposure and HLA in healthy donors. General study results and limits: TCR beta V- and J-gene trimming was later associated with a missense DCLRE1C variant. Some TCR beta chains (164 of them) were listed as cytomegalovirus-associated.

This PCR relied on a set of 60 Vbeta primers and 13 Jbeta primers. Sequencing was performed with immunoSEQ multiplex PCR; in TCRdb, only in-frame clones are kept and a portion is missing. This table has tens of thousands of clones, 76% appearing once. To note about this clone: Its antigen is unknown. The same CDR3 arises from other DNA sequences in this sample as well.

Trimming stripped 0 bases from V and 4 bases from J, with 6 bases between. This CDR3 is built from 13 residues. CDR1 and CDR2 (germline): SGHAT, FQNNGV. The chain couples TRBV11-2 to TRBJ1-1; tentatively, D is TRBD1 (6 bases). The receptor comes from a man younger than 45 in good health and CMV-seropositive. The material sequenced was PBMCs. The CDR3 nucleotides are TGTGCCAGCAGCTTAGACAGGGGCACTGAAGCTTTCTTT. It translates to CASSLDRGTEAFF.